These T cell receptor beta chains were read from a single sample in a study of breast tumors, draining lymph nodes, adjacent tissues. TCRdb fed the multiplex PCR reads into MiXCR, producing one record per CDR3 protein. The sample includes about 220,000 distinct CDR3 sequences, nearly 35% of them seen just once. Sequencing input: axillary lymph node tissue. The receptors stem from a female donor with breast cancer. Some clones in this sample may be carry-over from other donors' samples. The CDR3 runs from the conserved cysteine through the conserved F or W. A D gene is named only where the DNA matches it firmly. Only part of the rows carry a size: once, few, many, or a class if the clone is expanded.

clone_size j_call d_call v_call cdr3_nt cdr3_aa
many TRBJ1-6 NA TRBV5-1 TGCGCCAGCAGCCCGCGGTTGATGAATTCACCCCTCCACTTT CASSPRLMNSPLHF
many TRBJ2-5 NA TRBV13 TGTGCCAGCAGCTTTTCTCGCACAGGACTTGTGGAGACCCAGTACTTC CASSFSRTGLVETQYF
NA TRBJ2-7 NA TRBV30 TGTGCCTGGAGTGTTGGGGCCACCCGGAAGCTCTACGAGCAGTACTTC CAWSVGATRKLYEQYF
many TRBJ2-1 TRBD2 TRBV29-1 TGCAGCGTTAAAACCCTGCGGGGGGGCGGTTACAATGAGCAGTTCTTC CSVKTLRGGGYNEQFF
few TRBJ2-5 NA TRBV7-3 TGTGCCAGCAGCTTAAGGGGTACCCTACAAGAGACCCAGCACTTC CASSLRGTLQETQHF
many TRBJ1-5 NA TRBV13 TGTGCCAGCAGCTTAGGAACCTATCAGCCCCAGCATTTT CASSLGTYQPQHF
many TRBJ2-1 TRBD1 TRBV20-1 TGCAGTGCTGAATCCGGGACAGGGGGCAGAGATGAGCAGTTCTTC CSAESGTGGRDEQFF
medium-sized TRBJ2-6 NA TRBV19 TGTGCCAGTACTCACACCCTCGGGGCCAACGTCCTGACTTTC CASTHTLGANVLTF
many TRBJ2-7 TRBD1 TRBV5-1 TGCGCCAGCAGCTTGGACAGGGGGTTAAGGGGCGAGCAGTACTTC CASSLDRGLRGEQYF
NA TRBJ1-1 TRBD1 TRBV5-1 TGTGCCAGCAGCCTTAACAGGGGGGACACTGAAGCTTTCTTT CASSLNRGDTEAFF
NA TRBJ2-1 NA TRBV13 TGTGCCAGCAGCTTAGCCGGCAATGAGCAGCTCTTC CASSLAGNEQLF
NA TRBJ2-5 NA TRBV9 TGTGCCAGCAGCGACGAGCCGGGGGACGAGACCCAGTCCTTC CASSDEPGDETQSF
many TRBJ2-2 NA TRBV20-1 TGCAGTGCTCGGACTGGGAACACCGGGGAGCTGTTTTTT CSARTGNTGELFF
many TRBJ1-2 NA TRBV5-6 TGTGCCAGCAGACGGGACCTTTATGGCTACACCTTC CASRRDLYGYTF
NA TRBJ2-3 TRBD2 TRBV20-1 TGCAGTGCTGAGGCCGGGACTAGCGGGAGTGGAGATACGCAGTATTTT CSAEAGTSGSGDTQYF
NA TRBJ2-4 NA TRBV20-1 TGCAGTGCTAGGGGGACGCTAGCCAAAACCATTCAGTACTTC CSARGTLAKTIQYF
many TRBJ1-3 NA TRBV30 TGTGCCTGGAGTGTAGCGTGGCTCTCTGGAAACACCATATATTTT CAWSVAWLSGNTIYF
few TRBJ2-1 TRBD2 TRBV12-3/TRBV12-4 TGTGCCAGCAGTTTCGGGACTAGCGGGAGCAATTGGGATGAGCAGTTCTTC CASSFGTSGSNWDEQFF
NA TRBJ2-3 TRBD2 TRBV25-1 TGTGCCAGCAGTGAATGCAGCGGGGGGCTAGGCGTTTTTGATACGCAGTATTTT CASSECSGGLGVFDTQYF
many TRBJ2-3 NA TRBV7-3 TGTGCCAGCAGCCCGGGCCCAACGTCAGCAGATACGCAGTATTTT CASSPGPTSADTQYF
few TRBJ1-5 TRBD1 TRBV11-3 TGTGCCAGCAGGCTGACAGGGCGCCCTGATAGCAGTCAGCCCCAGCATTTT CASRLTGRPDSSQPQHF
few TRBJ1-4 NA TRBV28 TGTGCCAGCAGTTTGGATCAGGGAACTAATGAAAAACTGTTTTTT CASSLDQGTNEKLFF
few TRBJ2-2 NA TRBV6-1 TGTGCCAGCAGACGGAGGACCGGGGAGCTGTTTTTT CASRRRTGELFF
NA TRBJ1-6 NA TRBV6-6 TGCGCCAGCAGTGAGACTAGCAGGTTGAGCTCCTATAATTCACCCCTCCACTTT CASSETSRLSSYNSPLHF
once TRBJ2-3 TRBD1 TRBV7-9 TGTGCCGTCCAAGGACAGGGTGGGGACACAGATACGCAGTATTTT CAVQGQGGDTDTQYF
many TRBJ2-1 NA TRBV11-3 TGTGCCAGCAGCCTTCAGGGCGGGGTCTACAATGAGCAGTTCTTC CASSLQGGVYNEQFF
many TRBJ2-1 NA TRBV7-8 TGTGCCAGCAGCTTACGACGGGGAGGGGGTGAGCAGTTCTTC CASSLRRGGGEQFF
many TRBJ2-3 NA TRBV7-9 TGTGCCAGCAGCTTAGCTATGTTAATTGGAGACTCTAAGGATACGCAGTATTTT CASSLAMLIGDSKDTQYF
NA TRBJ2-2 NA TRBV12-3/TRBV12-4 TGTGCCAGCAGTTGCTGCAGGGCGAACACCGGGGAGCTGTTTTTT CASSCCRANTGELFF
many TRBJ1-5 NA TRBV6-6 TGTGCCAGCAGCCTCAGTGCGAGCAATCAGCCCCAGCATTTT CASSLSASNQPQHF
many TRBJ2-1 NA TRBV20-1 TGCAGTGCCAGAGAGGGCCGCTCCTACAATGAGCAGTTCTTC CSAREGRSYNEQFF
many TRBJ2-7 NA TRBV5-1 TGCGCCAGCAGCACCTCAACAGGAAACGAGCAGTACTTC CASSTSTGNEQYF
NA TRBJ1-3 TRBD1 TRBV7-3 TGTGCCAGCAGCTCAGGGGGGGAGATGAACACCATATATTTT CASSSGGEMNTIYF
many TRBJ1-3 NA TRBV10-2 TGCGCCAGCAGCCTTGGGGGGGGATCTGGAAACACCATATATTTT CASSLGGGSGNTIYF
many TRBJ2-1 NA TRBV9 TGTGCCAGCAGCGTAAAGGGATTTGACAATGAGCAGTTCTTC CASSVKGFDNEQFF
few TRBJ2-7 NA TRBV5-4 TGTGCCAGCACCTACGGGGCGGCGAGCTCCTACGAGCAGTACTTC CASTYGAASSYEQYF
many TRBJ1-2 NA TRBV2 TGTGCCAGCAAACGGGACGGAGCCCCGACCGGCTACACCTTC CASKRDGAPTGYTF
once TRBJ1-4 TRBD1 TRBV12-3/TRBV12-4 TGTGCCAGCAGTTGGGACAGGTTCACAGATACGCAACTGTTTTTT CASSWDRFTDTQLFF
NA TRBJ1-2 TRBD1 TRBV19 TGTGCCAGTAGTACAAGCCCGGGACAGGGTTCGTCTGGCTACACCTTC CASSTSPGQGSSGYTF
many TRBJ2-3 NA TRBV10-3 TGTGCCATCAGCCAGGGACGGCTACAGCTAGATACGCAGTATTTT CAISQGRLQLDTQYF
few TRBJ2-5 NA TRBV7-2 TGTGCCAGCAGCTTAAACCTAGCGCCCCAAGAGACCCAGCACTTC CASSLNLAPQETQHF
NA TRBJ2-1 NA TRBV28 TGTGCCAGCAGCGGGCCCCGGGGGAATGAGCAGTTCTTC CASSGPRGNEQFF
many TRBJ1-5 NA TRBV7-2 TGTGCCAGCAGCTTTCTAGGGGATCAGCCCCAGCATTTT CASSFLGDQPQHF
NA TRBJ2-1 NA TRBV10-3 TGTGCCAGCAGTGAGGGGGACGGGAGCTCCCACAATGAGCAGTTCTTC CASSEGDGSSHNEQFF
NA TRBJ2-1 TRBD2 TRBV7-6 TGTGCCACCCGACTAGCGGGGGGTGTAATCAATGAGCAGTTCTTC CATRLAGGVINEQFF